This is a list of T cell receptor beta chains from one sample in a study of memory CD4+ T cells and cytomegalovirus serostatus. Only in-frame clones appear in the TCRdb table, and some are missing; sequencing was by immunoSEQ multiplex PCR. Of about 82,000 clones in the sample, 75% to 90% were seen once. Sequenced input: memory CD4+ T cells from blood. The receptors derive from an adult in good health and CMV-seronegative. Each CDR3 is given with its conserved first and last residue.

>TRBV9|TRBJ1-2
CASSVGNRGMRGYTF
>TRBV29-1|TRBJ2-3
CSAIGGDTQYF
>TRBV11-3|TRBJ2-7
CASSSRTGPGGEQYF
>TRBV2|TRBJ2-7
CASSERPGQGAEQYF
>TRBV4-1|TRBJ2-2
CASSQSWGGELFF
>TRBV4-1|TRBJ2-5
CASSQYNGGGTQYF
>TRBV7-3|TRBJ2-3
CASSLWAGGEYTQYF
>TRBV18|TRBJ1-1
CASSPGEGRTEAFF
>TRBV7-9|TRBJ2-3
CASRRWRGESTDTQYF
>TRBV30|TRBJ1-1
CAWTDRDTEAFF
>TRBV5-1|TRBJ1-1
CASSLQQDTEAFF
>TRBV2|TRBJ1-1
CASSLGQGLAEAFF
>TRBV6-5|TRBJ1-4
CASSYSLVQGEKLFF
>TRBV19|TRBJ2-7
CASSSGLLSYEQYF
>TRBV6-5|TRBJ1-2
CASRATGLGGYGYTF
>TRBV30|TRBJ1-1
CVAGSGGRGTEAFF
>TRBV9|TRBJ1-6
CASSVKDRNSPLHF
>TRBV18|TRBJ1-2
CASSPQGQGDGYTF
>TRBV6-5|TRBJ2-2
CASNPAGSNTGELFF
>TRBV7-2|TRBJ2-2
CASSFQRSTGELFF
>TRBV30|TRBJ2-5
CASQSPAGVETQYF
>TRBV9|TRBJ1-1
CASSASQRPDRGGTEAFF
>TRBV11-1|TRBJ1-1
CASSLQGVRAFF
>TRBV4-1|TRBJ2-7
CASSQEISYEQYF
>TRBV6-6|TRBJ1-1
CASSYSGRGPGAFF
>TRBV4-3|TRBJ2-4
CASSQATRGGERGIQYF
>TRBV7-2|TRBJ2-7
CASSITKAYEQYF
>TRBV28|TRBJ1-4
CASSFNEKLFF
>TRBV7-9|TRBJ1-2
CASSSSQGAAYGYTF
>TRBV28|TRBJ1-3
CASSSPGTGNTIYF
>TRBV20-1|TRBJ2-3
CSASRTDTQYF
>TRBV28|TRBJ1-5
CASSRDLNQPQHF
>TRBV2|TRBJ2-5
CAGSRQETQYF
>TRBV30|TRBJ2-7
CAWSPRTADDEQYF
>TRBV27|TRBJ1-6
CASSSSGYSPLHF
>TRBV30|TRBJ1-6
CAWRLSTRGNSPLHF
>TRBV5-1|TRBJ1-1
CASSLAGVTEAFF
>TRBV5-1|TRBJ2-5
CASSLEVSLGTQYF
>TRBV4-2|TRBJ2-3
CASSQDRGTDTQYF
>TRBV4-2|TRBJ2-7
CASSQDHRGATYEQYF
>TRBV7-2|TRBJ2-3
CASSLAQGESDTQYF
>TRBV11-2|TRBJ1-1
CASSRDSLTEAFF
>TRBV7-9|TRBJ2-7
CASSFGTSAQAYEQYF
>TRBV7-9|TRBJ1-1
CASSFGGGYEAFF
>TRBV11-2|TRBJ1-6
CASNTRRGAVDSPLHF
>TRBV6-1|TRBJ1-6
CASTPMGINSPLHF
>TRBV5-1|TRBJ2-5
CASSFLSETQYF
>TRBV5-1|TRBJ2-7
CASNPGQGGGYEQYF
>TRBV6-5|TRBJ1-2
CASRGDDYGYTF
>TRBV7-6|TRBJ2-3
CASSLYSSLTDTQYF
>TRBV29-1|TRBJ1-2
CSAETPHGHGYTF
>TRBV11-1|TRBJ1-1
CASSLGQGNTEAFF
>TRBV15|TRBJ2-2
CATSSPSRAGTTGELFF
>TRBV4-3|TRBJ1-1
CASSQDGRRAEAFF